This T cell receptor beta chain comes out of a study of blood T cell repertoires in COVID-19 (dated by TCRdb to 2019 to 2021). Concerning the study at large: Samples covering the acute and convalescent phases of COVID-19 were provided by collaborators in the United States, Italy and Spain. The material from the prospective study consisted of cDNA or gDNA derived from T cells, B-cell-depleted T cells, or PBMCs. The sample metadata nearly always contained a de-identified subject ID, COVID-19 status, age in years and sex. A freely available public database, intended as a resource for researchers studying the immune response to SARS-CoV-2, is where the repertoires were released. HLA class I and class II types, where available, came from metadata supplied by the sample provider rather than from assay-based typing. The samples were drawn from two sources: the first 160 participants of the ongoing ImmuneRACE study, and some 1,300 subjects contributed by 6 global collaborators. Deeply sampled blood TCRbeta repertoires from subjects exposed to, actively infected with, or recovered from COVID-19 were included in the dataset. General findings and caveats noted by the study authors: The amount of clinical and demographic metadata varied by source and participant and was provided uncurated.

Collaborating institutions collected whole blood in K2EDTA tubes following their own protocols. For TCRbeta analysis, collaborator samples were shipped as frozen whole blood, as isolated PBMCs, or as DNA extracted from either sample type. With regard to this clone: Its antigen target is currently unknown. Base-call qualities are not available, and no considerably larger clone is one nucleotide away.

From cysteine to phenylalanine, the CDR3 is 16 amino acids long. Solely the CDR3 DNA is kept, with 48 bases framed from the first base. V is pared back by 0 bases and J by 7 bases, with 13 bases lying between the germline termini. As encoded in the germline V gene (reference sequence), CDR1 is LNHDA while CDR2 is SQIVND. The immunoSEQ Assay, a bias-controlled multiplex PCR, was used to amplify TCRbeta CDR3 regions from genomic DNA. Concerning the study's data processing: Within the assay, amplification of reference gene primers was used to estimate how many nucleated cells each sample contained. To quantify the absolute abundance of each unique TCRbeta CDR3 rearrangement, sequence reads were collapsed and filtered. For each sample, productive Simpson clonality was calculated as the square root of Simpson's diversity index over productive rearrangements. TCRdb mirrors the immuneACCESS table, restricted to in-frame sequences. Some clones are absent from its copies; in checked studies, under half trace to an unresolved V gene, and the reason for the others is unknown. V and J calls and clone size are those listed in that table; D and trimming were worked out from the DNA. The sample table shows about 360,000 clones, and around 83% are seen once. The ten largest make up about 2.7% of the sample.

Recombination linked TRBV19 to TRBJ1-6; the D gene lacks a confident call. The receptor comes from a man aged 25-40 years with active or convalescent COVID-19. The sequenced sample consisted of peripheral blood. The CDR3 region has the sequence CASSIEHWRGNSPLHF. The sequence in DNA is TGTGCCAGTAGTATAGAACACTGGCGAGGCAATTCACCCCTCCACTTT. The entire variable domain, with the stretches around the CDR3 drawn from the reference TRBV19 and TRBJ1-6 proteins, is DGGITQSPKYLFRKEGQNVTLSCEQNLNHDAMYWYRQDPGQGLRLIYYSQIVNDFQKGDIAEGYSVSREKKESFPLTVTSAQKNPTAFYLCASSIEHWRGNSPLHFGNGTRLTVT.